This record covers a single T cell receptor beta chain. Original methodology: By means of reference gene primer amplification, nucleated cell counts were estimated. Assay used: immunoSEQ multiplex PCR; TCRdb lists only in-frame clones, some missing. D and trimming come from the DNA, and the V and J calls and clone size come from that table. Of 40,000 or so clones detected, about 80% appear once; the ten largest clones hold about 24%. The CDR3 is made up of 16 amino acids. V gave up 3 bases and J gave up 4 bases; unmatched junction bases: 7. Germline loops: CDR1 LNHNV, CDR2 YYDKDF (reference sequence). The data were obtained in a study of blood T cell repertoires in COVID-19. Overall study: Samples representing acute and convalescent COVID-19 were sourced from the United States, Italy and Spain. Nucleic acid was either cDNA or gDNA, and it came from T cells, B-cell-depleted T cells, or PBMCs.

The J gene is TRBJ2-3, the V gene TRBV15; TRBD1 matches at 10 bases. The source is a human donor with acute or convalescent COVID-19. The donor label of this sample is uncertain. Sequenced sample: peripheral blood. CDR3 sequence (DNA): TGTGCCACCAGCAGTGCTCCGGGACAGGGGTCAGATACGCAGTATTTT. This codes for CATSSAPGQGSDTQYF.